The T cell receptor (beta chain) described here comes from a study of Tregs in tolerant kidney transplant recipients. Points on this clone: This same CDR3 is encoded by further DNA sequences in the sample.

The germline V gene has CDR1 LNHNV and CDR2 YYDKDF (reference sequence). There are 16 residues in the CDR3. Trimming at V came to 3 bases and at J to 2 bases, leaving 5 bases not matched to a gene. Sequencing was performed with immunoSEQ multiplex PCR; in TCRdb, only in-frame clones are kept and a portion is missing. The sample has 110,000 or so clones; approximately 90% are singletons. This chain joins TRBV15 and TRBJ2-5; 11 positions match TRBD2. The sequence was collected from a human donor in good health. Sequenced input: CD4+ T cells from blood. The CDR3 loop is CATSRSSGRGQETQYF. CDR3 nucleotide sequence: TGTGCCACCAGCAGGAGTAGCGGGAGGGGGCAAGAGACCCAGTACTTC.